This TCR beta chain was sequenced for a study of T cells in Graves' hyperthyroidism and ophthalmopathy. RNA transcripts were the template for amplifying TCR beta CDR3 regions. The HTBI primer set was used in a first-round RT-PCR of the TCR CDR3. One entry per CDR3 protein results from TCRdb running MiXCR on the multiplex PCR reads. The sample lists about 610,000 distinct CDR3 sequences, about 15% seen once, with 3.5% to 4.5% in the top ten. V dropped 2 bases and J dropped 3 bases, with 14 bases sitting between them. CDR3 length: 15 amino acids. From germline, CDR1 is MDHEN and CDR2 SYDVKM. This clonotype was seen at least ten times. The antigen remains unidentified. General study findings and limits: Most thyroid clonotypes expanded above 0.001 appeared in blood too. Model-based prediction identified ophthalmopathy a median approximately 6 months prior to its onset.

Pregnant or lactating patients were excluded, as were those with uncontrolled infection or other autoimmune disease. Sequencing input: blood. This sequence originates from a middle-aged woman with Graves' ophthalmopathy. The gene calls are TRBV28 and TRBJ2-7, with D possibly TRBD2 on 6 matching bases. Here the CDR3 reads CASSLETGVDYEQYF. CDR3 coding DNA: TGTGCCAGCAGTTTAGAGACGGGAGTCGACTACGAGCAGTACTTC. Full variable domain (missing parts from reference TRBV28 and TRBJ2-7): DVKVTQSSRYLVKRTGEKVFLECVQDMDHENMFWYRQDPGLGLRLIYFSYDVKMKEKGDIPEGYSVSREKKERFSLILESASTNQTSMYLCASSLETGVDYEQYFGPGTRLTVT.